The entry below describes one T cell receptor (beta chain). The entry originates in a study of blood T cell repertoires in COVID-19. In the study's own analysis: Quantification of nucleated cells was approximated via reference gene primer amplification. Profiled with immunoSEQ multiplex PCR; TCRdb holds only in-frame clones, not every one. Clonal size and the V and J genes are those of that table, whereas D and trimming came from the DNA. The data contain about 190,000 clones, about 81% of them singletons. Participants' reported clinical history set cohort assignment. Sequencing used PBMCs or T cells enriched from blood (not recorded which). The receptor's source is a woman aged 25 to 39 who had recovered from COVID-19.

The CDR3 region is CASSSTQVIQSPLHF. Written as DNA, the CDR3 is TGTGCCAGCAGTTCAACGCAGGTTATTCAATCACCCCTCCACTTT. The rearrangement joins TRBV27 to TRBJ1-6, with D uncertain. V lost 4 bases, J lost 10 bases, and 17 bases lay in between. Germline values: CDR1 MNHEY, CDR2 SMNVEV (reference sequence). The CDR3 totals 15 residues.